Shown below are 13 T cell receptor beta chains from a single sample sequenced in a study of tumor-infiltrating lymphocytes in localized non-small cell lung cancer. Produced via immunoSEQ multiplex PCR; TCRdb's table is partial and in-frame only. The sample shows around 16,000 clones, 45% of them seen only once. The sample taken for sequencing was lung tumor tissue. The receptors come from a human donor with non-small cell lung cancer.

The count of this clone is one. V gene TRBV5-1 combines with J gene TRBJ2-1; D perhaps matches TRBD1 (5 bases). Germline loops: CDR1 SGHRS, CDR2 YFSETQ. Trimming cost V 0 bases and J 6 bases, with 16 bases left between them. The CDR3 is 16 residues long. In DNA form, the CDR3 reads TGCGCCAGCAGCTTGGGGGTACCCCAAAGGGGCAATGAGCAGTTCTTC. Protein sequence: CASSLGVPQRGNEQFF.

V usage is TRBV6-1 and J usage is TRBJ1-5; D possibly corresponds to TRBD1 (5 bases). Per germline, CDR1 MNHNS and CDR2 SASEGT. Trimming shortened V by 4 bases and J by 3 bases, and 22 bases separated the two germline ends. The CDR3 contains 18 residues. CDR3 DNA: TGTGCCAGCAGTGGCTATCTCGGCCTCGGGGGACTCAATCAGCCCCAGCATTTT. Its protein product is CASSGYLGLGGLNQPQHF.

The V gene is TRBV11-3, the J gene TRBJ2-2; 8 bases match TRBD2. Germline V gene data show CDR1 as SGHNT and CDR2 as YENEEA. The CDR3 has 16 residues. J lost 5 bases, V lost 4 bases, and 9 bases had no gene match. The CDR3 DNA reads TGTGCCAGCAGCTCCGACGGGGGGGCATTAACCGGGGAGCTGTTTTTT. Its translation: CASSSDGGALTGELFF. The full variable domain, rest sourced from reference TRBV11-3 and TRBJ2-2, is EAGVVQSPRYKIIEKKQPVAFWCNPISGHNTLYWYLQNLGQGPELLIRYENEEAVDDSQLPKDRFSAERLKGVDSTLKIQPAELGDSAVYLCASSSDGGALTGELFFGEGSRLTVL.

The V gene is TRBV6-1, the J gene TRBJ1-1, with D possibly matching TRBD1 (6 bases). Germline CDR1 MNHNS, CDR2 SASEGT. Trimming cost V 5 bases and J 0 bases, with 7 bases left between them. This CDR3 is built from 13 residues. CDR3 DNA sequence: TGTGCCAGCAGTCGGACAGTGAACACTGAAGCTTTCTTT. Amino acids: CASSRTVNTEAFF.

The V call is TRBV7-9, the J call TRBJ2-7; D may be TRBD2 (7 bases). CDR1 and CDR2 (germline): SEHNR, FQNEAQ (reference sequence). The CDR3 has 14 residues. The V end was cut by 0 bases, the J end by 2 bases, with 8 bases between. The CDR3 DNA is TGTGCCAGCAGCTTAGCGGGGGGGCCCTACGAGCAGTACTTC. Residues: CASSLAGGPYEQYF.

The rearrangement joins TRBV19 to TRBJ1-1; 8 bases are a match to TRBD1. CDR1 LNHDA and CDR2 SQIVND come from the germline V gene (reference sequence). With V trimmed by 5 bases and J by 1 base, 6 bases remained unmatched. This CDR3 comprises 15 residues. The CDR3 loop reads CASSARGQANTEAFF. CDR3 sequence (DNA): TGTGCCAGTAGTGCCCGGGGACAGGCGAACACTGAAGCTTTCTTT.

Only a few counts were recorded for this clone. The V and J genes are TRBV30 and TRBJ1-5; maybe TRBD1 (5 bases). The V end was cut by 2 bases, the J end by 0 bases, with 17 bases between. The CDR3 totals 17 residues. CDR1 is GTSNPN and CDR2 is SVGIG in the germline V gene (reference sequence). CDR3: CAWSKGLGDPSNQPQHF. The DNA of the CDR3 is TGTGCCTGGAGTAAGGGGTTGGGAGACCCTAGCAATCAGCCCCAGCATTTT.

This clone was detected only a few times. This chain connects TRBV11-3 to TRBJ1-1, with D perhaps matching TRBD1 (5 bases). This CDR3 is 13 amino acids long. Germline CDR1 SGHNT, CDR2 YENEEA. V was shortened by 4 bases and J by 3 bases, with 9 bases between the two germline ends. The CDR3 here is CASSWGTDTEAFF. The CDR3 DNA sequence: TGTGCCAGCAGCTGGGGCACAGACACTGAAGCTTTCTTT.

CDR3 sequence reads: CASSSLTQETQYF. DNA for the CDR3: TGTGCCAGCAGCTCTTTAACCCAAGAGACCCAGTACTTC. This chain uses TRBV7-9 with TRBJ2-5; D is unclear. Germline CDR1 reads SEHNR; CDR2 reads FQNEAQ (reference sequence). The CDR3 totals 13 residues. V was trimmed by 4 bases and J by 1 base, leaving 7 bases between them. Drawing the rest from reference TRBV7-9 and TRBJ2-5, the complete variable domain is DTGVSQNPRHKITKRGQNVTFRCDPISEHNRLYWYRQTLGQGPEFLTYFQNEAQLEKSRLLSDRFSAERPKGSFSTLEIQRTEQGDSAMYLCASSSLTQETQYFGPGTRLLVL.

The genes are TRBV4-1 and TRBJ2-1; TRBD2 matches at 9 bases. In germline, CDR1 is MGHRA, CDR2 YSYEKL. There are 17 residues in the CDR3. Losses at the gene ends were 3 bases for V and 4 bases for J; bases not matched to a gene: 10. DNA of the CDR3: TGCGCCAGCAGCCAGGGGCCTGGCGGGGGGGTGTACAATGAGCAGTTCTTC. Encoded protein: CASSQGPGGGVYNEQFF.

The gene calls are TRBV11-1 and TRBJ2-7; 9 nucleotides line up with TRBD1. CDR3 length equals 14 residues. The V segment lost 3 bases and the J segment 5 bases; nucleotides outside the gene matches: 5. The germline CDR1 and CDR2 sequences are SGHAT and FQDESV (reference sequence). The CDR3 coding sequence is TGTGCCAGCAGCTTGGGGACAGGGACCGACGAGCAGTACTTC. As protein: CASSLGTGTDEQYF.

This clone was detected only a few times. The chain recombines TRBV19 with TRBJ2-5; D gene unclear. This CDR3 spans 12 amino acids. Looked up from germline, CDR1 is LNHDA and CDR2 is SQIVND (reference sequence). V lost 6 bases and J 3 bases, leaving 8 bases between the germline ends. The CDR3 DNA reads TGTGCCAGTAGCTACGATGAAGAGACCCAGTACTTC. Its protein product is CASSYDEETQYF. Based on the CDR3 plus reference TRBV19 and TRBJ2-5, the full variable domain is DGGITQSPKYLFRKEGQNVTLSCEQNLNHDAMYWYRQDPGQGLRLIYYSQIVNDFQKGDIAEGYSVSREKKESFPLTVTSAQKNPTAFYLCASSYDEETQYFGPGTRLLVL.

This clone was recorded many times. This chain joins TRBV6-5 and TRBJ2-3; D is possibly TRBD1 or TRBD2 (6 bases each). The germline V gene encodes CDR1 MNHEY and CDR2 SVGAGI. CDR3 length: 14 residues. The germline V and J ends were trimmed by 5 bases and 7 bases, with 16 bases remaining between them. Written as DNA, the CDR3 is TGTGCCAGCAGTCGCGTACGGGGGCCGAATACGCAGTATTTT. Translation: CASSRVRGPNTQYF.